This T cell receptor (beta chain) was retrieved from a study of siplizumab effects on memory and regulatory T cells. Regarding the study as a whole: Researchers could map only a minor fraction of alloreactive clones to unstimulated subsets.

Each sample contributed 75,000 to 100,000 TCR templates to the assay. TCRdb keeps only in-frame clones here, not all; method: immunoSEQ multiplex PCR. The table lists roughly 80,000 clones, over 80% of them singletons. A remark on this clone: Its antigen is as yet unknown.

The material sequenced was Tregs sorted from blood. The receptor was derived from a human donor in good health.

In nucleotides, the CDR3 is TGCGCCAGCAGCACAGGACAGGGGGCCATTGAAGCTTTCTTT. This sequence encodes CASSTGQGAIEAFF. This chain uses TRBV5-1 with TRBJ1-1, with 11 positions matching TRBD1. Trimming removed 4 bases from V and 7 bases from J; junction bases left unmatched: 6. The CDR3 covers 14 residues. Per the germline V gene, CDR1 is SGHRS and CDR2 is YFSETQ.